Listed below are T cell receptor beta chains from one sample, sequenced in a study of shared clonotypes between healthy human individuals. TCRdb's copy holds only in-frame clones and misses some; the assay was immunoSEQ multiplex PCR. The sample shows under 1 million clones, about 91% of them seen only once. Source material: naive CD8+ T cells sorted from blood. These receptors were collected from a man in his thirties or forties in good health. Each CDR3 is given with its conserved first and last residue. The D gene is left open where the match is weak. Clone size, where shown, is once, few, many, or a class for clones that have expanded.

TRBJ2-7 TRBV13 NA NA CASSLGTGRYEQYF TGTGCCAGCAGCTTAGGGACAGGGAGGTACGAGCAGTACTTC
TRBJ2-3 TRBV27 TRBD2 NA CASSPRGSGSWTDTQYF TGTGCCAGCAGCCCCCGAGGCAGCGGGAGTTGGACAGATACGCAGTATTTT
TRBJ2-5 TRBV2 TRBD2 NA CASIDPSGEGETQYF TGTGCCAGCATCGACCCGAGCGGGGAGGGGGAGACCCAGTACTTC
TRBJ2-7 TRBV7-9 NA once CASSPTLATSEQYF TGTGCCAGCAGCCCTACTCTAGCGACTAGCGAGCAGTACTTC
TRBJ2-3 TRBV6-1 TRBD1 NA CASSETRDRGHSTDTQYF TGTGCCAGCAGTGAAACCCGGGACAGGGGGCATTCCACAGATACGCAGTATTTT
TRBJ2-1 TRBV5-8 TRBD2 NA CASSWGLAGDNEQFF TGTGCCAGCAGCTGGGGACTAGCGGGGGACAATGAGCAGTTCTTC
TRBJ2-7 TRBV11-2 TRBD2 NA CASSLDLGGGYEQYF TGTGCCAGCAGCTTAGACCTCGGGGGGGGCTACGAGCAGTACTTC
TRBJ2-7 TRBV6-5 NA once CASSYSLPEEQYF TGTGCCAGCAGTTACTCGTTACCGGAGGAGCAGTACTTC
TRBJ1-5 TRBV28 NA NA CASRTDRDYSNQPQHF TGTGCCAGCAGAACAGACAGAGACTATAGCAATCAGCCCCAGCATTTT
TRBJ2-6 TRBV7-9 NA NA CASSSRLEGVGANVLTF TGTGCCAGCAGCTCACGACTAGAGGGGGTTGGGGCCAACGTCCTGACTTTC
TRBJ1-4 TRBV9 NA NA CASSDPRDTEPTNEKLFF TGTGCCAGCAGCGACCCCCGGGACACAGAACCAACTAATGAAAAACTGTTTTTT
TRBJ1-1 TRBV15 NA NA CATSSLIDYEAFF TGTGCCACCAGCTCCCTGATCGACTATGAAGCTTTCTTT
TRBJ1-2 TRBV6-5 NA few CASSYSRGAGYTF TGTGCCAGCAGTTACTCGAGAGGGGCGGGCTACACCTTC
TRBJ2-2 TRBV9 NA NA CASSVRTANTGELFF TGTGCCAGCAGCGTACGTACCGCGAACACCGGGGAGCTGTTTTTT
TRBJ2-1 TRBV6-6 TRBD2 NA CASSYSTSGSGSEQFF TGTGCCAGCAGTTACTCTACAAGCGGGAGTGGGAGTGAGCAGTTCTTC
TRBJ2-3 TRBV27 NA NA CASSLGSTDTQYF TGTGCCAGCAGTTTGGGGTCCACAGATACGCAGTATTTT
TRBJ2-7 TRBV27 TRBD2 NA CASSLSGGRDYEQYF TGTGCCAGCAGTTTATCGGGCGGGAGGGATTACGAGCAGTACTTC
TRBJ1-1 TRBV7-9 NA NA CASSLGPGRRSEAFF TGTGCCAGCAGCTTAGGTCCCGGACGGAGATCTGAAGCTTTCTTT
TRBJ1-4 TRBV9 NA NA CASSVDYRSTNEKLFF TGTGCCAGCAGCGTAGATTACAGATCAACTAATGAAAAACTGTTTTTT
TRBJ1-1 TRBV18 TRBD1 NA CASSTRGLTEAFF TGTGCCAGCTCGACCAGGGGGCTCACTGAAGCTTTCTTT
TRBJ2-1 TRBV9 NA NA CASSVATGDYNEQFF TGTGCCAGCAGCGTAGCTACTGGCGACTACAATGAGCAGTTCTTC
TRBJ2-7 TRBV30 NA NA CAWNPGELYEQYF TGTGCCTGGAACCCGGGAGAGCTCTACGAGCAGTACTTC
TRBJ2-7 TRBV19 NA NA CASSAGLPYEQYF TGTGCCAGTAGTGCGGGCCTTCCCTACGAGCAGTACTTC
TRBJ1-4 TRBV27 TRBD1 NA CASSTGQGGSEKLFF TGTGCCAGCAGTACCGGACAGGGCGGGAGCGAAAAACTGTTTTTT
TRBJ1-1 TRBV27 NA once CASWTIGGGNTEAFF TGTGCCAGCTGGACGATTGGGGGGGGAAACACTGAAGCTTTCTTT
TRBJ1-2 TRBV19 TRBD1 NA CASSIDPGTGGALNYGYTF TGTGCCAGTAGTATAGATCCCGGGACAGGGGGAGCCCTCAACTATGGCTACACCTTC
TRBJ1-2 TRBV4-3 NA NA CASSQEHGALTYGYTF TGCGCCAGCAGCCAGGAACACGGGGCACTCACCTATGGCTACACCTTC
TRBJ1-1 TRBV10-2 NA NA CASTTGALTEAFF TGCGCCAGCACAACCGGTGCCCTCACTGAAGCTTTCTTT
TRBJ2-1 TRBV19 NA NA CASSLRPSSYNEQFF TGTGCCAGTAGTCTAAGGCCCAGCTCCTACAATGAGCAGTTCTTC
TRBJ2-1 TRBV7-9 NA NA CASSLADRPREQFF TGTGCCAGCAGCTTAGCGGATAGACCGCGCGAGCAGTTCTTC
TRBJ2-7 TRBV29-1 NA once CSVEGQETYEQYF TGCAGCGTTGAGGGGCAGGAGACCTACGAGCAGTACTTC
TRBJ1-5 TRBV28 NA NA CASSAPGTNQPQHF TGTGCCAGCAGTGCGCCCGGGACCAATCAGCCCCAGCATTTT